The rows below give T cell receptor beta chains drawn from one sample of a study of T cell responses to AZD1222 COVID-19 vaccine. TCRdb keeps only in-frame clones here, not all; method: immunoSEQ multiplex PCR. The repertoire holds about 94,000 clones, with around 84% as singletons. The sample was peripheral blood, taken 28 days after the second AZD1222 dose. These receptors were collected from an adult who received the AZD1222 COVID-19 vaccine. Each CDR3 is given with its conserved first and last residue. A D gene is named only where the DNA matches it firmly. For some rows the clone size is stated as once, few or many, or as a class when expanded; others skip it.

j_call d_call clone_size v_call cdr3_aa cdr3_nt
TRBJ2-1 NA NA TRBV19 CASRISAVSSYNEQFF TGTGCCAGTAGGATCTCAGCGGTAAGCTCCTACAATGAGCAGTTCTTC
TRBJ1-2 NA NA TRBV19 CASSGGTAPYHGYTF TGTGCCAGTAGTGGTGGAACAGCGCCGTACCATGGCTACACCTTC
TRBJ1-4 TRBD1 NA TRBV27 CASSLRGFNEKLFF TGTGCCAGCAGCCTCAGGGGGTTTAATGAAAAACTGTTTTTT
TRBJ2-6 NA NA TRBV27 CASKPSGGHGANVLTF TGTGCCAGCAAACCCTCCGGGGGGCATGGGGCCAACGTCCTGACTTTC
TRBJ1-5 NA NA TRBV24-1 CATSDPGGSNQPQHF TGTGCCACCAGTGACCCGGGAGGTAGCAATCAGCCCCAGCATTTT
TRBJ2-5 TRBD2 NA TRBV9 CASSAPGLAGFRETQYF TGTGCCAGCAGCGCCCCCGGACTAGCGGGGTTCCGAGAGACCCAGTACTTC
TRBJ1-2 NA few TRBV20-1 CSPRGVFGYTF TGCAGTCCAAGAGGGGTCTTCGGCTACACCTTC
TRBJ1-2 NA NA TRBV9 CASSVLSGLYGYTF TGTGCCAGCAGCGTACTAAGCGGGCTCTATGGCTACACCTTC
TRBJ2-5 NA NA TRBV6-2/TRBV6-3 CASSPGPADLQETQYF TGTGCCAGCAGTCCCGGACCCGCCGATCTCCAAGAGACCCAGTACTTC
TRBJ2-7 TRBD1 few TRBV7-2 CASSLGRGTGIFDEQYF TGTGCCAGCAGCTTAGGCCGAGGGACAGGGATTTTCGACGAGCAGTACTTC
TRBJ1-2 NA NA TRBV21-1 CASSKEGESVGYTF TGTGCCAGCAGCAAAGAGGGGGAGAGTGTGGGCTACACCTTC
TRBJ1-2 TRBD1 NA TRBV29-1 CSVEATGGGYTF TGCAGCGTTGAAGCGACAGGGGGTGGCTACACCTTC
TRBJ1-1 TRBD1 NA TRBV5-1 CASRMGQGLYLGTEAFF TGCGCCAGCAGGATGGGACAGGGCCTTTACCTAGGCACTGAAGCTTTCTTT
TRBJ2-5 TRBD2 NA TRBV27 CASSLGLAGAVGETQYF TGTGCCAGCAGTCTTGGACTAGCGGGAGCCGTGGGAGAGACCCAGTACTTC
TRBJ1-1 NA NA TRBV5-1 CASSLSGAYNTEAFF TGCGCCAGCAGCTTGTCTGGTGCCTACAACACTGAAGCTTTCTTT
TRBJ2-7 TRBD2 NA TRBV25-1 CASSAGLAGGLSYEQYF TGTGCCAGCAGTGCGGGACTAGCGGGGGGCCTCTCCTACGAGCAGTACTTC
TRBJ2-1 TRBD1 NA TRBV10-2 CASAGLIQGAVEQFF TGCGCCAGCGCCGGCCTAATACAGGGGGCAGTTGAGCAGTTCTTC
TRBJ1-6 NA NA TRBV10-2 CASSDRGSYNSPLHF TGCGCCAGCAGTGACAGGGGATCCTATAATTCACCCCTCCACTTT
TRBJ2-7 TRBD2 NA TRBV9 CASSMGLADEQYF TGTGCCAGCAGCATGGGACTAGCTGACGAGCAGTACTTC
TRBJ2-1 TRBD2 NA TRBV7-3 CASSPTPGLAHNEQFF TGTGCCAGCAGCCCGACCCCGGGACTAGCCCACAATGAGCAGTTCTTC
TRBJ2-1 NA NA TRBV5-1 CASSLGIGPITYNEQFF TGCGCCAGCAGCTTGGGCATCGGACCAATTACCTACAATGAGCAGTTCTTC
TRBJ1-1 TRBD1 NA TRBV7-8 CASSLAQGGRNTEAFF TGTGCCAGCAGCTTAGCCCAGGGGGGGAGGAACACTGAAGCTTTCTTT
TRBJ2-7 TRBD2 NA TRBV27 CASSSAGSGDYAQYF TGTGCCAGCAGTTCCGCCGGGAGCGGGGACTACGCGCAGTACTTC
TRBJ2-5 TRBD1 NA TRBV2 CASSPGTGETQYF TGTGCCAGCAGTCCCGGGACAGGGGAGACCCAGTACTTC
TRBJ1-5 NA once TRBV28 CASSGRVGLQPQHF TGTGCCAGCAGTGGCAGGGTGGGGTTGCAGCCCCAGCATTTT
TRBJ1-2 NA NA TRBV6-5 CASSYRGYGYTF TGTGCCAGCAGTTACAGGGGCTATGGCTACACCTTC
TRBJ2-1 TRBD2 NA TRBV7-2 CASSLREGPYNEQFF TGTGCCAGCAGCTTAAGGGAGGGCCCCTACAATGAGCAGTTCTTC
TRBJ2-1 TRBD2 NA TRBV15 CATSRTAGGDNEQFF TGTGCCACCAGCAGAACAGCGGGAGGTGATAATGAGCAGTTCTTC
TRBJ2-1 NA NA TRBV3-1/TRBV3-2 CASSPQGKGKFF TGTGCCAGCAGCCCGCAGGGGAAGGGGAAGTTCTTC
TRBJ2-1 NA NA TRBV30 CAWSVLLGLVGNEQFF TGTGCCTGGAGTGTACTATTGGGGCTGGTAGGCAATGAGCAGTTCTTC
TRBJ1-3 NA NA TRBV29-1 CSVRVGGRNTIYF TGCAGCGTTCGTGTGGGCGGCAGAAACACCATATATTTT
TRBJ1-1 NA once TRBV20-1 CSASENTEAFF TGCAGTGCTAGTGAAAACACTGAAGCTTTCTTT
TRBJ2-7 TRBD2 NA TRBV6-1 CASSEALAGGGYEQYF TGTGCCAGCAGTGAGGCACTAGCGGGAGGTGGGTACGAGCAGTACTTC
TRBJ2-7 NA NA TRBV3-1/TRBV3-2 CASSREPNSYEQYF TGTGCCAGCAGCCGCGAACCAAATTCCTACGAGCAGTACTTC
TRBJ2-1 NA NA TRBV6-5 CASTPRSGSYNEQFF TGTGCCAGCACTCCTCGAAGTGGCTCCTACAATGAGCAGTTCTTC
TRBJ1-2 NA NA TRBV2 CASSGDEYGYTF TGTGCCAGCAGTGGGGACGAGTATGGCTACACCTTC
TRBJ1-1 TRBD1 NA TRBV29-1 CSVVGQGSLMNTEAFF TGCAGCGTTGTGGGACAGGGGAGCCTCATGAACACTGAAGCTTTCTTT
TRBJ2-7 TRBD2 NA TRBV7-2 CASSRGRPFESSYEQYF TGTGCCAGCAGCCGCGGGAGGCCTTTTGAGAGCTCCTACGAGCAGTACTTC
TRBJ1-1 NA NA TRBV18 CASSRVTGMNTEAFF TGTGCCAGCTCACGGGTTACAGGTATGAACACTGAAGCTTTCTTT
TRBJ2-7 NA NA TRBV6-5 CASSSSSYEQYF TGTGCCAGCAGCAGTTCGTCCTACGAGCAGTACTTC
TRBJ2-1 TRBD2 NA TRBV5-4 CASSLERGGPYEQFF TGTGCCAGCAGCTTGGAGCGGGGGGGCCCATATGAGCAGTTCTTC
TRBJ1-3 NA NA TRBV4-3 CASSQEWVGNTIYF TGCGCCAGCAGCCAAGAGTGGGTCGGAAACACCATATATTTT
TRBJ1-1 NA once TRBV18 CASSPWRNTEAFF TGTGCCAGCTCACCATGGAGGAACACTGAAGCTTTCTTT
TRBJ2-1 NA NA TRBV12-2 CASRSRRPAESYNEQFF TGTGCAAGTCGCTCCCGCAGGCCAGCGGAGTCCTACAATGAGCAGTTCTTC
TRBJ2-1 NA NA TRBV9 CASSAVGRGSSYNEQFF TGTGCCAGCAGCGCCGTGGGGCGGGGTAGCTCCTACAATGAGCAGTTCTTC
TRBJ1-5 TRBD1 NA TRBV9 CASSSGTGGSNQPQHF TGTGCCAGCAGCTCGGGGACAGGGGGCAGCAATCAGCCCCAGCATTTT
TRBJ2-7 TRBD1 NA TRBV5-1 CASSFYPTGGEYEQYF TGCGCCAGCAGCTTCTACCCGACAGGGGGCGAATACGAGCAGTACTTC
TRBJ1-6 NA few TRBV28 CASRDLRREGSPLHF TGTGCCAGCAGGGATCTGAGGAGGGAAGGTTCACCCCTCCACTTT